Listed below are T cell receptor beta chains from one sample, sequenced in a study of T cell repertoires in cytomegalovirus infection. TCRdb itself ran the reads through MiXCR, one entry per CDR3 protein. The table has 90,000 to 120,000 distinct CDR3 sequences, roughly a quarter seen once. The sequencing sample was made of CD8+ T cells from PBMCs. These receptors all come from a human donor in good health (CMV status not recorded). Some clones in this sample may be carry-over from other donors' samples. Each CDR3 is given with its conserved first and last residue. A D gene is named only where the DNA matches it firmly. Where a row states a size, it is once, few, many or the class of an expanded clone; other rows omit it.

TRBV7-9	.	TRBJ2-7	.	TGTGCCAGCAGCTCCCCCGAGGGTTACGAGCAGTACTTC	CASSSPEGYEQYF
TRBV5-6	TRBD1	TRBJ1-1	few	TGTGCCAGCAGCCCGGACAGGGGCGTGAACACTGAAGCTTTCTTT	CASSPDRGVNTEAFF
TRBV7-9	TRBD1	TRBJ1-4	.	TGTGCCAGCAGCACCCGGGACAGCTATAATGAAAAACTGTTTTTT	CASSTRDSYNEKLFF
TRBV6-6	.	TRBJ2-1	.	TGTGCCAGCAGTTACACCCCCCCGGACAGCACCTACAATGAGCAGTTCTTC	CASSYTPPDSTYNEQFF
TRBV20-1	.	TRBJ2-3	.	TGCAGTGCTAGAGACACAAGGGTCCTTGTAAAAGCAGATACGCAGTATTTT	CSARDTRVLVKADTQYF
TRBV7-9	TRBD2	TRBJ2-1	many	TGTGCCAGCAGCTTAGAGGTGGTTGGACTAGCGGGGGCCCTCGATGAGCAGTTCTTC	CASSLEVVGLAGALDEQFF
TRBV9	TRBD1	TRBJ2-1	.	TGTGCCAGCAGCCCAAGGCGGGACAGGGCCCTATGGTGGGAGCAGTTCTTC	CASSPRRDRALWWEQFF
TRBV20-1	TRBD2	TRBJ2-5	few	TGCAGTGCTCCCCTAGCGGGAGGGCCGCAAGAGACCCAGTACTTC	CSAPLAGGPQETQYF
TRBV7-8	.	TRBJ1-5	many	TGTGCCAGCAGCCACACCCTTGCCGGTCTGGGTCAGCCCCAGCATTTT	CASSHTLAGLGQPQHF
TRBV28	.	TRBJ1-3	many	TGTGCCAGCAGTTTACCTCTTTCGGGGGGAGGAAACACCATATATTTT	CASSLPLSGGGNTIYF
TRBV11-1	TRBD1	TRBJ2-7	.	TGTGCCACCTCAGGACAGGGTACCTACGAGCAGTACTTC	CATSGQGTYEQYF